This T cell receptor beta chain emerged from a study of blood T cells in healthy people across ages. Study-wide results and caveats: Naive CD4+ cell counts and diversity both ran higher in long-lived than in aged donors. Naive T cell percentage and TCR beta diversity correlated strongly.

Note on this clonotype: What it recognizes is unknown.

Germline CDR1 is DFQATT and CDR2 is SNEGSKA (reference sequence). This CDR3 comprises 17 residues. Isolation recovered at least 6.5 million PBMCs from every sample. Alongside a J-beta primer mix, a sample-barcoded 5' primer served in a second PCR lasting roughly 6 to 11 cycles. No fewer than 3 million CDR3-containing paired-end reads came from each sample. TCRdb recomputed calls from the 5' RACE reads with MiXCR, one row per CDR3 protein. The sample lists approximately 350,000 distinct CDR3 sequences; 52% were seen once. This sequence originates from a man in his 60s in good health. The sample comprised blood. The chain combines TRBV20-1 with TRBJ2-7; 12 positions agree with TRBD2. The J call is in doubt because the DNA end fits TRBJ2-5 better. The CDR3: CSARRRGLAGGRETQYF. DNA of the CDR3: TGCAGTGCTAGACGAAGGGGTCTAGCGGGGGGGCGAGAGACCCAGTACTTC.